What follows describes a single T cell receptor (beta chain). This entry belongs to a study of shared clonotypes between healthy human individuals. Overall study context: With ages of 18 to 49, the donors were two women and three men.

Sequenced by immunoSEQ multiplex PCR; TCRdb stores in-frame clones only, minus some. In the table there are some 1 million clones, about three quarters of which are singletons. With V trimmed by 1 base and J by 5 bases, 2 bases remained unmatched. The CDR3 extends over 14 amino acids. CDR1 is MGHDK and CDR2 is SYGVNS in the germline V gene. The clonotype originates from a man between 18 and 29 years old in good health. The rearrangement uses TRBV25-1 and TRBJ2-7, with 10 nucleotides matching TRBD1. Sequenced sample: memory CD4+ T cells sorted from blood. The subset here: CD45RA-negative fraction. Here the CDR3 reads CASSESDRGDEQYF. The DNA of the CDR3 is TGTGCCAGCAGTGAATCGGACAGGGGGGACGAGCAGTACTTC.